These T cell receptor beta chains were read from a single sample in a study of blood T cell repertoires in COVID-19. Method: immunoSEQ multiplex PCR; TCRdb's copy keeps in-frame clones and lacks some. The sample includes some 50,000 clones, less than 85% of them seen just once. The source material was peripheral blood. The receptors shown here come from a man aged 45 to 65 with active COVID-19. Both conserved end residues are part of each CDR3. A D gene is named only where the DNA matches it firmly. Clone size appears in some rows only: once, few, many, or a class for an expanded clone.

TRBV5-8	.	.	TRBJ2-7	TGTGCCAGCAGCTCCTTGCGGGGCTACGAGCAGTACTTC	CASSSLRGYEQYF
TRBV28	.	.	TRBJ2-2	TGTGCACAGAGAGACAGAAACACCGGGGAGCTGTTTTTT	CAQRDRNTGELFF
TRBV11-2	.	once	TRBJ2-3	TGTGCCAGCAGCTTCGGACAGCAACCAGATACGCAGTATTTT	CASSFGQQPDTQYF
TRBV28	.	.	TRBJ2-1	TGTGCCAGCAGTCAAGGCACAGGGAATGCCTACAATGAGCAGTTCTTC	CASSQGTGNAYNEQFF
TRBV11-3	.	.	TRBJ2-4	TGTGCCAGCAGCTTACAGGGGCCGGGTAACATTCAGTACTTC	CASSLQGPGNIQYF
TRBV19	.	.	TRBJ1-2	TGTGCCAGTAGTGGACAGCTTAACTATGGCTACACCTTC	CASSGQLNYGYTF
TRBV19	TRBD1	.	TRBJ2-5	TGTGCCAGTAGTAACAGGGGGCTGCGGGAGACCCAGTACTTC	CASSNRGLRETQYF
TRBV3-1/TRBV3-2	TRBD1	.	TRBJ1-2	TGTGCCAGCAGCCAAAGTGGAGGGGGCGGCTACACCTTC	CASSQSGGGGYTF
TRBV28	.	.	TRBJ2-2	TGTGCCAGCAGTTTTGAGACCGGGGAGCTGTTTTTT	CASSFETGELFF
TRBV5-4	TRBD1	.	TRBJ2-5	TGTGCCAGCAGCTTGGGACAGGGGTGGGAGACCCAGTACTTC	CASSLGQGWETQYF
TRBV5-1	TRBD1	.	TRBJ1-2	TGCGCCAGCAGCTTGGGCGGGACAGGGGATATCGCTGTTGGCTACACCTTC	CASSLGGTGDIAVGYTF
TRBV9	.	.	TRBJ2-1	TGTGCCAGCAGCGCGGGGAGAACCGAGAACAATGAGCAGTTCTTC	CASSAGRTENNEQFF
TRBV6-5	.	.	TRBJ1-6	TGTGCCAGCAGTTACTCTCCAGGTTCCTATAATTCACCCCTCCACTTT	CASSYSPGSYNSPLHF